These 27 T cell receptor beta chains share one sample of origin, sequenced in a study of vaccination and CD4 T cells after COVID-19. At the Johns Hopkins FTIC core, DNA taken from cultured CD4+ T cells was sequenced by way of the Oncomine TCR Beta short-read assay. MiXCR was run by TCRdb on the PCR reads, yielding one entry per CDR3 protein. The repertoire includes 25,000 or so distinct CDR3 sequences, about 35% of them detected once, and about 3.2% sits in the top ten. Antigen specificity for these receptors is unknown. Noted time point: late sampling 161 to 241 days after vaccination in three convalescent patients. Treatment noted: approximately nine-day PBMC culture with coronavirus spike peptide pools or control peptides (ViraFEST assay). Sequencing was performed on CD4+ T cells from blood, cultured in vitro, taken about 7 months after SARS-CoV-2 vaccination. The receptors were sampled from a human donor who had recovered from COVID-19.

The gene calls are TRBV7-3 and TRBJ2-1; TRBD2 matches 10 bases. J was trimmed by 7 bases and V by 6 bases; bases with no gene match: 15. The germline V gene has CDR1 SGHTA and CDR2 FQGTGA. This CDR3 is 17 amino acids long. CDR3 residues: CASSGGLAGARRNEQFF. The CDR3 nucleotides read TGTGCCAGCAGTGGGGGCCTAGCGGGAGCACGTAGAAATGAGCAGTTCTTC.

The gene calls are TRBV6-1 and TRBJ2-7; tentative D call: TRBD2 (7 bases). The germline CDR1 and CDR2 sequences are MNHNS and SASEGT. Trimming cost V 6 bases and J 4 bases, with 19 bases left between them. The CDR3 totals 15 residues. The CDR3 nucleotides are TGTGCCAGCAGCCAAAGGGGGGGAGATAGATACGAGCAGTACTTC. It is translated as CASSQRGGDRYEQYF.

The rearrangement links TRBV12-3 or TRBV12-4 to TRBJ2-5, with D hard to call. V was trimmed by 3 bases and J by 1 base, leaving 12 bases between them. This CDR3 comprises 15 residues. The CDR3 DNA is TGTGCCAGCAGTTTTGGCCTACCCCCCCAAGAGACCCAGTACTTC. The encoded protein is CASSFGLPPQETQYF.

This clonotype was observed a few times. This chain joins TRBV24-1 and TRBJ2-3, with 9 positions matching TRBD2. J was trimmed by 10 bases and V by 3 bases; bases with no gene match: 10. The CDR3 spans 15 residues. The germline CDR1 and CDR2 sequences are KGHDR and SFDVKD. CDR3 residues: CATSDAGTSLNAQYF. As DNA, the CDR3 is TGTGCCACCAGTGATGCCGGGACTAGCCTAAATGCGCAGTATTTT.

The J gene is TRBJ2-5, the V gene TRBV28; 9 bases agree with TRBD2. CDR3 size: 16 residues. Trimming at V came to 5 bases and at J to 5 bases, leaving 12 bases not matched to a gene. CDR1 and CDR2 from the germline V gene are MDHEN and SYDVKM. CDR3 bases: TGTGCCAGCAGTCCCTCCAGTAGCGGGAGAAGGGAGACCCAGTACTTC. It yields the protein CASSPSSSGRRETQYF.

This clonotype occurred a few times. The chain recombines TRBV27 with TRBJ2-7; D perhaps matches TRBD2 (5 bases). The germline gives CDR1 MNHEY, CDR2 SMNVEV (reference sequence). This CDR3 has 13 amino acids. Trimming left V 6 bases short and J 2 bases short, with 11 bases between. This CDR3 is CASRRTGTYEQYF. The CDR3 DNA is TGTGCCAGCAGAAGGACCGGGACCTACGAGCAGTACTTC.

The chain has TRBV7-3 and TRBJ1-1, with TRBD1 identical over 7 bases. Germline CDR1 SGHTA, CDR2 FQGTGA. The V segment lost 5 bases and the J segment 4 bases; nucleotides outside the gene matches: 4. CDR3 length: 13 amino acids. Here the CDR3 reads CASSMTGFTEAFF. CDR3 sequence (DNA): TGTGCCAGCAGCATGACAGGGTTCACTGAAGCTTTCTTT.

The sample holds a few counts of this clonotype. The chain links TRBV6-1 to TRBJ1-2; D gene unclear. From germline, CDR1 is MNHNS and CDR2 SASEGT. V lost 6 bases, J lost 4 bases, and 9 bases lay in between. The CDR3 runs to 12 residues. The CDR3, as DNA: TGTGCCAGCAGCGAGCAGAGCTATGGCTACACCTTC. It specifies CASSEQSYGYTF.

The chain links TRBV5-6 to TRBJ1-2; D unclear. CDR3 length: 13 amino acids. The germline V gene has CDR1 SGHDT and CDR2 YYEEEE. Trimming cost V 1 base and J 7 bases, with 11 bases left between them. In DNA, the CDR3 is TGTGCCAGCAGCTTGACAGCCTGGGGTGGCTACACCTTC. As protein: CASSLTAWGGYTF.

The table lists this clonotype with a few counts. The V gene is TRBV7-9, the J gene TRBJ2-7; TRBD2 aligns across 7 bases. The CDR3 is 16 amino acids. V was pared by 7 bases and J by 0 bases, with 12 bases of the junction left unmatched. The germline CDR1 and CDR2 sequences are SEHNR and FQNEAQ (reference sequence). CDR3 sequence (DNA): TGTGCCAGCATCCTCACCGGGGGGATTGACTCCTACGAGCAGTACTTC. This encodes CASILTGGIDSYEQYF.

The J gene is TRBJ2-3, the V gene TRBV28, with D perhaps given as TRBD1 or TRBD2 (5 bases each). V shed 7 bases and J shed 3 bases, with 17 bases lying between them. The CDR3 totals 15 residues. In germline, CDR1 is MDHEN, CDR2 SYDVKM. Here the CDR3 reads CASTWGSRGTDTQYF. The CDR3, as DNA: TGTGCCAGCACCTGGGGGTCTCGGGGAACAGATACGCAGTATTTT.

This clonotype was found a few times. The V gene is TRBV7-9, the J gene TRBJ2-3, with D possibly TRBD1 on 6 matching bases. V lost 5 bases to trimming and J lost 2 bases, with 14 bases between them. Germline values: CDR1 SEHNR, CDR2 FQNEAQ (reference sequence). The CDR3 consists of 15 residues. CDR3 region: CASSGGDRPTDTQYF. CDR3 bases: TGTGCCAGCAGCGGCGGTGACAGGCCCACAGATACGCAGTATTTT.

This clonotype has a handful of counts. This chain connects TRBV7-9 to TRBJ2-1; TRBD1 or TRBD2 may be the D gene (5 bases each). From germline, CDR1 is SEHNR and CDR2 FQNEAQ (reference sequence). This CDR3 has 13 residues. V was cut by 5 bases and J by 9 bases, with 14 bases left in between. DNA of the CDR3: TGTGCCAGCAGCCTCACGGTTGGGGGTGAGCAGTTCTTC. Amino acid sequence: CASSLTVGGEQFF. Looking up the rest from reference TRBV7-9 and TRBJ2-1 gives the full variable domain: DTGVSQNPRHKITKRGQNVTFRCDPISEHNRLYWYRQTLGQGPEFLTYFQNEAQLEKSRLLSDRFSAERPKGSFSTLEIQRTEQGDSAMYLCASSLTVGGEQFFGPGTRLTVL.

The chain links TRBV20-1 to TRBJ1-1, with 10 bases aligning to TRBD1. CDR3 length: 15 amino acids. CDR1 DFQATT and CDR2 SNEGSKA come from the germline V gene (reference sequence). V gave up 3 bases and J gave up 5 bases; unmatched junction bases: 9. The chain's CDR3 is CSARNWDRGMTEAFF. In nucleotides, the CDR3 is TGCAGTGCTAGGAATTGGGACAGGGGAATGACTGAAGCTTTCTTT.

This clonotype was seen a handful of times. V is TRBV7-9 and J is TRBJ2-7; 15 bases are a match to TRBD2. Trimming removed 0 bases from V and 4 bases from J; junction bases left unmatched: 1. The germline CDR1 and CDR2 sequences are SEHNR and FQNEAQ (reference sequence). There are 16 residues in the CDR3. DNA of the CDR3: TGTGCCAGCAGCTTAGCGGGGACTAGCGGGAGGTACGAGCAGTACTTC. Amino acids: CASSLAGTSGRYEQYF.

CDR3 loop: CASSRSSGEAFF. The CDR3 DNA reads as TGTGCCAGCAGTAGATCCAGCGGTGAAGCTTTCTTT. This sequence joins TRBV6-1 and TRBJ1-1; D remains ambiguous. There are 12 residues in the CDR3. Trimming stripped 5 bases from V and 7 bases from J, with 11 bases between. Germline-derived CDR1 and CDR2 are MNHNS and SASEGT.

This clonotype was seen more than once but under ten times. This chain links TRBV20-1 with TRBJ2-2; no reliable D call. Trimming took off 4 bases at V and 7 bases at J, with 13 bases between the two ends. The CDR3 length is 13 residues. Germline lookup yields CDR1 DFQATT and CDR2 SNEGSKA (reference sequence). The CDR3 DNA reads as TGCAGTGCTATTGAAAATGGGGTCGGGGAGCTGTTTTTT. Amino acids: CSAIENGVGELFF.

This chain uses TRBV2 with TRBJ2-3; D remains unclear. The CDR3 is 14 residues long. The germline gives CDR1 SNHLY, CDR2 FYNNEI. The V and J ends lost 7 bases and 0 bases respectively, with 11 bases between them. This chain's CDR3 is CASTAATSTDTQYF. The CDR3 DNA follows: TGTGCCAGCACGGCGGCGACTAGCACAGATACGCAGTATTTT.

The rearrangement uses TRBV20-1 and TRBJ2-5, with 10 positions matching TRBD1. Losses at the gene ends were 5 bases for V and 5 bases for J; bases not matched to a gene: 11. The CDR3 consists of 15 residues. Germline CDR1 reads DFQATT; CDR2 reads SNEGSKA (reference sequence). DNA for the CDR3: TGCAGTGCTGGCCGACGGGACAGGGGAGGGGAGACCCAGTACTTC. Its protein is CSAGRRDRGGETQYF.

In this sample, this clonotype turned up once. The rearrangement joins TRBV20-1 to TRBJ1-4; no clear D. CDR3 size: 14 residues. Trimming took off 0 bases at V and 3 bases at J, with 8 bases between the two ends. The germline gives CDR1 DFQATT, CDR2 SNEGSKA (reference sequence). The CDR3 sequence is CSARDPRANEKLFF. The CDR3, as DNA: TGCAGTGCTAGAGACCCACGGGCTAATGAAAAACTGTTTTTT.

This rearrangement joins TRBV28 to TRBJ2-3; 8 nucleotides match TRBD1. Trimming removed 4 bases from V and 2 bases from J; junction bases left unmatched: 5. From germline, CDR1 is MDHEN and CDR2 SYDVKM. This CDR3 contains 15 residues. CDR3 residues: CASSSPGQDTDTQYF. The CDR3 nucleotides read TGTGCCAGCAGTTCACCGGGACAGGACACAGATACGCAGTATTTT.

The chain carries TRBV2 and TRBJ1-5; TRBD1 is a possible D gene (5 bases). The germline V gene has CDR1 SNHLY and CDR2 FYNNEI. The V gene lost 8 bases and the J gene lost 5 bases, with 13 bases spanning the gap. The CDR3 extends over 13 amino acids. The CDR3 bases are TGTGCCAGCGGGACTGAGTTTCATCAGCCCCAGCATTTT. Translating gives CASGTEFHQPQHF.

The rearrangement uses TRBV5-4 and TRBJ2-3; weak D call: TRBD2 (5 bases). CDR1 SGHNT and CDR2 YYREEE come from the germline V gene (reference sequence). This CDR3 comprises 17 residues. V lost 3 bases, J lost 1 base, and 18 bases lay in between. CDR3 in amino acids: CASSSPTRGEGTDTQYF. The CDR3 nucleotides read TGTGCCAGCAGCTCCCCAACACGGGGTGAGGGCACAGATACGCAGTATTTT.

This clonotype has a single count. The V call is TRBV6-1, the J call TRBJ2-7; TRBD2 agrees at 9 bases. The germline V gene encodes CDR1 MNHNS and CDR2 SASEGT. J was trimmed by 2 bases and V by 2 bases; bases with no gene match: 4. The CDR3 is 15 residues long. CDR3 region: CASSETGGRAYEQYF. CDR3 coding DNA: TGTGCCAGCAGTGAAACTGGCGGGAGGGCCTACGAGCAGTACTTC.

CDR3 sequence reads: CASSEGQGSDEQYF. CDR3 sequence (DNA): TGTGCCAGCAGTGAGGGACAGGGATCGGACGAGCAGTACTTC. This chain uses TRBV6-1 with TRBJ2-7; 9 positions match TRBD1. CDR1 and CDR2 from the germline V gene are MNHNS and SASEGT. The CDR3 covers 14 residues. Trimming removed 3 bases from V and 5 bases from J; junction bases left unmatched: 5.

The V and J genes are TRBV20-1 and TRBJ2-3; D is possibly TRBD2 (6 bases). The CDR3 sequence is 16 residues long. V was trimmed by 3 bases and J by 0 bases, leaving 16 bases between them. CDR1 is DFQATT, CDR2 SNEGSKA, per germline (reference sequence). CDR3 protein: CSASPLADSSTDTQYF. CDR3 bases: TGCAGTGCTAGTCCCTTAGCGGATTCTAGCACAGATACGCAGTATTTT.

A few counts support this clonotype. V is TRBV6-1 and J is TRBJ2-7, with D possibly called TRBD1 or TRBD2 (5 bases each). With 4 bases removed from V and 5 bases from J, the gap between germline ends came to 15 bases. Germline lookup yields CDR1 MNHNS and CDR2 SASEGT. This CDR3 has 14 residues. Written as DNA, the CDR3 is TGTGCCAGCAGTGGCGCCGGGGCCGAGCACGAGCAGTACTTC. This translates into CASSGAGAEHEQYF.